This TCR beta chain was identified in a study of blood T cell repertoires in COVID-19. The wider study: In each case, the material was cDNA or gDNA derived from T cells, B-cell-depleted T cells, or PBMCs.

Donors in Cohort 3 who had recovered were those with two negative PCRs, healthcare professional clearance, or resolution of their symptoms. V was shortened by 4 bases and J by 3 bases, with 8 bases between the two germline ends. Germline CDR1 SGHNT, CDR2 YYREEE (reference sequence). The CDR3 sequence is 12 residues long. TCRdb keeps only in-frame clones here, not all; method: immunoSEQ multiplex PCR. The sample holds under 200,000 clones; under 90% are singletons and the top ten take 10% to 15%. This rearrangement joins TRBV5-4 to TRBJ2-7, with TRBD1 as a possible D gene (6 bases). This sequence originates from a man in his fifties or sixties who had recovered from COVID-19. Input material: PBMCs or T cells enriched from blood (not recorded which). The CDR3 loop reads CASSMTGYEQYF. The CDR3 DNA sequence: TGTGCCAGCAGCATGACAGGCTACGAGCAGTACTTC.